Listed here is a single T cell receptor (beta chain). The V end lost 7 bases, the J end lost 0 bases, and 13 bases lay between the germline ends. Germline-derived CDR1 and CDR2 are SNHLY and FYNNEI. This CDR3 region has 14 residues. The entry originates in a study of control samples from healthy donors and cancer patients. Sequenced by immunoSEQ multiplex PCR; TCRdb stores in-frame clones only, minus some. This table holds around 74,000 clones, around 94% found once. This receptor was obtained from a woman between 55 and 75 years old in good health. Sequencing was carried out using blood. The chain is built from TRBV2 and TRBJ2-7; TRBD1 might be the D (5 bases). The CDR3, as DNA: TGTGCCAGCACCGCGGACACCCACTCCTACGAGCAGTACTTC. It encodes CASTADTHSYEQYF. The variable domain in full, completed from reference TRBV2 and TRBJ2-7, reads EPEVTQTPSHQVTQMGQEVILRCVPISNHLYFYWYRQILGQKVEFLVSFYNNEISEKSEIFDDQFSVERPDGSNFTLKIRSTKLEDSAMYFCASTADTHSYEQYFGPGTRLTVT.